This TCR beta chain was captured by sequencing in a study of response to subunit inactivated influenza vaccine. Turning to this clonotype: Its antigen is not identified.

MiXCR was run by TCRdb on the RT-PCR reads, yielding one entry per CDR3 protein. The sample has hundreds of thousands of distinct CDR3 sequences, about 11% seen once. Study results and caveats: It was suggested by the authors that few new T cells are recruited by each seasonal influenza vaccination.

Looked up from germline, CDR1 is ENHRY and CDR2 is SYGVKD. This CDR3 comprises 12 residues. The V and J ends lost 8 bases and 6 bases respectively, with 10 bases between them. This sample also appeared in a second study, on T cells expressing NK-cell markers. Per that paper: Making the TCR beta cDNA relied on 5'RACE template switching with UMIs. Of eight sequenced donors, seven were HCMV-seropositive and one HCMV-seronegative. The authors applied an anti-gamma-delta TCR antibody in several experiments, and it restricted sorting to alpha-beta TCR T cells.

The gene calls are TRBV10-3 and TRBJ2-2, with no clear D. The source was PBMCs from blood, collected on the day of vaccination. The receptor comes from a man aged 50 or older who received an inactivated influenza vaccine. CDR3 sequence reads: CAIGWSSGELFF. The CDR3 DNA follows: TGTGCCATCGGTTGGTCGTCCGGGGAGCTGTTTTTT.